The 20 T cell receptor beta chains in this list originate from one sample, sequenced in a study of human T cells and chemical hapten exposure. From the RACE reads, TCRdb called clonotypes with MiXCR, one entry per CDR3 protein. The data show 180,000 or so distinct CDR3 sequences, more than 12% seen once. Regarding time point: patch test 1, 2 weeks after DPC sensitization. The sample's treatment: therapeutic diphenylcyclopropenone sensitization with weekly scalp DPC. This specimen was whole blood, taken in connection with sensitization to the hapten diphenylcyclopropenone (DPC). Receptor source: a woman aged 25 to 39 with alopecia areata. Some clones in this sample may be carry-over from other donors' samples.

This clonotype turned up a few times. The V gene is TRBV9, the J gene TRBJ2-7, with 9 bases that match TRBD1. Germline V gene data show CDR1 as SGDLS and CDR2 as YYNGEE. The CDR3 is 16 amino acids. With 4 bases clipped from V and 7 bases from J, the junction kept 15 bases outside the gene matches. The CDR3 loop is CASSPAGQGSTGEQYF. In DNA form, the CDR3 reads TGTGCCAGCAGCCCGGCCGGACAGGGGTCTACGGGGGAGCAGTACTTC. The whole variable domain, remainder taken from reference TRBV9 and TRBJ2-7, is DSGVTQTPKHLITATGQRVTLRCSPRSGDLSVYWYQQSLDQGLQFLIQYYNGEERAKGNILERFSAQQFPDLHSELNLSSLELGDSALYFCASSPAGQGSTGEQYFGPGTRLTVT.

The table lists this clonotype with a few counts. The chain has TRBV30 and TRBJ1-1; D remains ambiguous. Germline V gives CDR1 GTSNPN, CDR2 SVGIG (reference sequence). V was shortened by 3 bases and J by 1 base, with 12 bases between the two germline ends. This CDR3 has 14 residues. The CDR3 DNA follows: TGTGCCTGGAGCGTCCCTGGCGGGAACACTGAAGCTTTCTTT. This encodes CAWSVPGGNTEAFF.

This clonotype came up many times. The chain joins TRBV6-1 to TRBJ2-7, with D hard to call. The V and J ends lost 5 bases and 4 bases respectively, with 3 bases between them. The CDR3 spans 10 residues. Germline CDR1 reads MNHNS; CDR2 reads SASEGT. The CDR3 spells CASSTYEQYF. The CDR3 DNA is TGTGCCAGCAGTACATACGAGCAGTACTTC.

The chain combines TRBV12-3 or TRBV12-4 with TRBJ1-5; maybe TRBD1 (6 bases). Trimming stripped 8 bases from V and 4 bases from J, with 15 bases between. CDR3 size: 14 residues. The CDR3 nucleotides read TGTGCCAGCTCGACTGAGGGGGGGAATCAGCCCCAGCATTTT. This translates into CASSTEGGNQPQHF.

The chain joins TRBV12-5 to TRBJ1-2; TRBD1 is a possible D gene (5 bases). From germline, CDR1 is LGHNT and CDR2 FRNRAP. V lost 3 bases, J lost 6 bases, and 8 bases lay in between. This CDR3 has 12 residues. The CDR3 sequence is CASGFAGHGYTF. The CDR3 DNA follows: TGTGCTAGTGGTTTTGCAGGGCATGGCTACACCTTC.

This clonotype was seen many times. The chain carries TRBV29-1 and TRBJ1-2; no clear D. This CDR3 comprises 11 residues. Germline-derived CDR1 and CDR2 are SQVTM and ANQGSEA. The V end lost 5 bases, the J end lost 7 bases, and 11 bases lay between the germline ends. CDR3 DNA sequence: TGCAGCGTTATGGGTGAGGCTGGCTACACCTTC. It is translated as CSVMGEAGYTF.

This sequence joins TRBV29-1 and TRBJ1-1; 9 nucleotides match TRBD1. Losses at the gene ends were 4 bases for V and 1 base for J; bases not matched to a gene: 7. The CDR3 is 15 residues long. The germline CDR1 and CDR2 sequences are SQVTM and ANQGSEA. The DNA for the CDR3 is TGCAGCGTTGTTCCGGGACAGGGATCGAACACTGAAGCTTTCTTT. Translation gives CSVVPGQGSNTEAFF.

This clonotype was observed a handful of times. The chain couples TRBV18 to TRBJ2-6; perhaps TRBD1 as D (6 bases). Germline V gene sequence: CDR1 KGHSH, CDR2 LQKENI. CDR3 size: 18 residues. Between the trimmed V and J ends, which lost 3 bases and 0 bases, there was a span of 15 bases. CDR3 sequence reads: CASSPLGASLSGANVLTF. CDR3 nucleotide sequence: TGTGCCAGCTCACCTTTGGGGGCAAGCCTCTCTGGGGCCAACGTCCTGACTTTC.

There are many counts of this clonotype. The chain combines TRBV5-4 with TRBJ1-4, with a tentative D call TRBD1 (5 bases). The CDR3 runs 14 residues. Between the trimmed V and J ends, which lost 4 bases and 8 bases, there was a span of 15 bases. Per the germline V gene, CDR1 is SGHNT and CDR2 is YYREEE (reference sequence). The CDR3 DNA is TGTGCCAGCAGCCCAGGGAATTTTGGCGAAAAACTGTTTTTT. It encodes CASSPGNFGEKLFF.

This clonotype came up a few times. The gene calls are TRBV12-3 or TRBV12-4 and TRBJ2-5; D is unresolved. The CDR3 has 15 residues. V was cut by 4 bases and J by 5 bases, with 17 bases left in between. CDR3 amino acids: CASSSIGRMRETQYF. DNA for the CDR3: TGTGCCAGCAGTTCCATTGGACGGATGAGGGAGACCCAGTACTTC.

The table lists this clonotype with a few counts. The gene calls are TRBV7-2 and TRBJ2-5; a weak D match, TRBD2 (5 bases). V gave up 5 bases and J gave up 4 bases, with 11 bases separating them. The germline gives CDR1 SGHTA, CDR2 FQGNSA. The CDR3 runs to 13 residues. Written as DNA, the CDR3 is TGTGCCAGCAGCACCGCCGCGGGAGAGACCCAGTACTTC. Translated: CASSTAAGETQYF.

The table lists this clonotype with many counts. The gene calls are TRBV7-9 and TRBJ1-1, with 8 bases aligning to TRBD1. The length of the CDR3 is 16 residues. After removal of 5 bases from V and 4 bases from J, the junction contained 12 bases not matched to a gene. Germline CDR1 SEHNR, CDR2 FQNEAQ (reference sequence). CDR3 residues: CASSPPGQVLSTEAFF. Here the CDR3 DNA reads TGTGCCAGCAGCCCACCGGGACAGGTGCTTAGCACTGAAGCTTTCTTT.

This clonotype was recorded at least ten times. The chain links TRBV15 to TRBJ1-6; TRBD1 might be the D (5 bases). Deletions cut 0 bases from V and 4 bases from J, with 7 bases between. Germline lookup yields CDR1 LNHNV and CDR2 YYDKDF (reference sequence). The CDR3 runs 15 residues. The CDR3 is CATSRDRDYNSPLHF. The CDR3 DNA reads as TGTGCCACCAGCAGAGACAGGGATTATAATTCACCCCTCCACTTT.

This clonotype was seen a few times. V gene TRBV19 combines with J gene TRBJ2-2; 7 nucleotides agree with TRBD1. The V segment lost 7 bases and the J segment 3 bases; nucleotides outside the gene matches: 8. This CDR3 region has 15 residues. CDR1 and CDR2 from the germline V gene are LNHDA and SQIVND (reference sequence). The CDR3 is CASTPWTGHTGELFF. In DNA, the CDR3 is TGTGCCAGTACCCCTTGGACAGGACACACCGGGGAGCTGTTTTTT. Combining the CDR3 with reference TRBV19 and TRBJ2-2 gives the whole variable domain DGGITQSPKYLFRKEGQNVTLSCEQNLNHDAMYWYRQDPGQGLRLIYYSQIVNDFQKGDIAEGYSVSREKKESFPLTVTSAQKNPTAFYLCASTPWTGHTGELFFGEGSRLTVL.

The CDR3 is CASSTPVIAGGNEQFF. In DNA, the CDR3 is TGTGCCAGCAGTACCCCGGTGATAGCGGGGGGGAATGAGCAGTTCTTC. The V gene is TRBV6-2 or TRBV6-3, the J gene TRBJ2-1, with 11 bases identical to TRBD2. V was pared by 5 bases and J by 7 bases, with 10 bases of the junction left unmatched. Germline V lookup: CDR1 MNHEY, CDR2 SVGEGT. The CDR3 loop spans 16 amino acids.

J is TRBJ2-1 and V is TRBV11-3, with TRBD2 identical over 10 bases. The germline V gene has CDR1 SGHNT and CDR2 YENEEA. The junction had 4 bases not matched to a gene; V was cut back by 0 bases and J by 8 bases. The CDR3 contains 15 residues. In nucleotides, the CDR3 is TGTGCCAGCAGCTTAGAAGCGGGAGGGCCCCATGAGCAGTTCTTC. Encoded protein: CASSLEAGGPHEQFF.

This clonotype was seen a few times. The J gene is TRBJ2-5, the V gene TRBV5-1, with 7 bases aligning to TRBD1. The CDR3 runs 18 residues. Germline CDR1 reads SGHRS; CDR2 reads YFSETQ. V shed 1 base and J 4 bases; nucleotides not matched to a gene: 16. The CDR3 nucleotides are TGCGCCAGCAGCTTGAGGGGAACCGGCACAGGGGTGGGAGAGACCCAGTACTTC. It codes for CASSLRGTGTGVGETQYF.

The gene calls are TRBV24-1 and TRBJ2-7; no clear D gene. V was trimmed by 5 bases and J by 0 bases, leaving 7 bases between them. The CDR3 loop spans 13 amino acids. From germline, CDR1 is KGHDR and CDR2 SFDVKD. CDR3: CATSGQDSYEQYF. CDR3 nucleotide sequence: TGTGCCACCAGTGGGCAGGACTCCTACGAGCAGTACTTC.

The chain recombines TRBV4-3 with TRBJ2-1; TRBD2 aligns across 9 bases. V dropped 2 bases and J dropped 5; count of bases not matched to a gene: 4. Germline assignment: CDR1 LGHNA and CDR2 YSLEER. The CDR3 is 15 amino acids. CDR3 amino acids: CASSQLSGGHNEQFF. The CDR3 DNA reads TGCGCCAGCAGCCAACTGAGCGGGGGGCACAATGAGCAGTTCTTC.

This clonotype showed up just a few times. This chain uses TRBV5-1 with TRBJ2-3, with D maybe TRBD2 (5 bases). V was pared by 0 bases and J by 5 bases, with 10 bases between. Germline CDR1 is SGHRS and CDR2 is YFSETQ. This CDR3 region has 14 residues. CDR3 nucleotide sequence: TGCGCCAGCAGCTTGGTCGGGGAAGGAGATACGCAGTATTTT. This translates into CASSLVGEGDTQYF.